The 20 T cell receptor beta chains reported below all come from one sample, sequenced in a study of blood T cell repertoires in COVID-19. The table came from immunoSEQ multiplex PCR; TCRdb's copy has only in-frame clones and leaves some out. This table has approximately 400,000 clones, about 91% appearing once. Material for sequencing was peripheral blood. These receptors all come from a woman aged 45-65 years with COVID-19, enrolled during active disease.

The chain is built from TRBV6-4 and TRBJ1-1; 7 nucleotides line up with TRBD1. This CDR3 comprises 14 residues. The germline CDR1 and CDR2 sequences are MRHNA and SNTAGT. Unmatched junction bases numbered 10, after V lost 8 bases and J lost 4 bases. The DNA of the CDR3 is TGTGCCAGCTACGGGACAGATCTGGGCACTGAAGCTTTCTTT. This sequence encodes CASYGTDLGTEAFF.

The rearrangement links TRBV9 to TRBJ2-7, with 10 bases fitting TRBD1. V dropped 1 base and J dropped 0; count of bases not matched to a gene: 4. This CDR3 spans 16 amino acids. CDR1 and CDR2 (germline): SGDLS, YYNGEE. The CDR3 DNA reads TGTGCCAGCAGCGTAACCGGGACAGGGGCCTCCTACGAGCAGTACTTC. This encodes CASSVTGTGASYEQYF.

As concerns this clone: The same CDR3 arises from other DNA sequences in this sample as well. This chain joins TRBV5-1 and TRBJ1-1; TRBD1 matches at 9 bases. Germline assignment: CDR1 SGHRS and CDR2 YFSETQ. Losses at the gene ends were 1 base for V and 5 bases for J; bases not matched to a gene: 3. The CDR3 totals 14 residues. DNA for the CDR3: TGCGCCAGCAGCTTGCCGACAGGGGGAACTGAAGCTTTCTTT. It translates to CASSLPTGGTEAFF.

The rearrangement uses TRBV5-1 and TRBJ1-5; D call uncertain. The V end was cut by 0 bases, the J end by 6 bases, with 10 bases between. The V gene's germline CDR1 is SGHRS and CDR2 YFSETQ. This CDR3 spans 14 amino acids. CDR3 sequence reads: CASSLGEGSQPQHF. The CDR3 DNA sequence: TGCGCCAGCAGCTTGGGTGAGGGAAGTCAGCCCCAGCATTTT.

The V and J genes are TRBV6-5 and TRBJ1-1; perhaps TRBD1 as D (6 bases). The CDR3 has 14 amino acids. Trimming stripped 7 bases from V and 4 bases from J, with 16 bases between. Germline CDR1 MNHEY, CDR2 SVGAGI. CDR3: CASTLGGALTEAFF. In DNA form, the CDR3 reads TGTGCCAGCACCCTAGGGGGGGCTCTCACTGAAGCTTTCTTT.

The genes are TRBV5-1 and TRBJ2-1, with 12 bases that match TRBD2. This CDR3 contains 17 residues. Germline CDR1 is SGHRS and CDR2 is YFSETQ. V lost 0 bases to trimming and J lost 9 bases; unmatched junction nucleotides: 10. CDR3 protein: CASSLDPLAGGPSEQFF. CDR3 DNA: TGCGCCAGCAGCTTGGATCCCCTAGCGGGGGGGCCGAGTGAGCAGTTCTTC.

This clone was observed a single time. V gene TRBV6-5 combines with J gene TRBJ1-1; no reliable D call. Trimming cost V 7 bases and J 0 bases, with 6 bases left between them. Looked up from germline, CDR1 is MNHEY and CDR2 is SVGAGI. The CDR3 totals 12 residues. As DNA, the CDR3 is TGTGCCAGCATCGGAGTGAACACTGAAGCTTTCTTT. Translated, it gives CASIGVNTEAFF.

This chain connects TRBV30 to TRBJ1-1; TRBD1 might be the D (6 bases). Trimming shortened V by 3 bases and J by 0 bases, and 11 bases separated the two germline ends. CDR1 is GTSNPN and CDR2 is SVGIG in the germline V gene (reference sequence). The CDR3 length is 14 residues. The chain's CDR3 is CAWSADSVNTEAFF. The CDR3 DNA follows: TGTGCCTGGAGCGCGGACAGTGTGAACACTGAAGCTTTCTTT.

The rearrangement joins TRBV6-5 to TRBJ1-2; D possibly corresponds to TRBD1 (6 bases). Trimming removed 8 bases at V and 7 bases at J, with 14 bases between. Germline CDR1 and CDR2: MNHEY and SVGAGI. This CDR3 is 12 amino acids long. CDR3 in amino acids: CASRQGHSGYTF. The CDR3, as DNA: TGTGCCAGCCGCCAGGGGCATAGTGGCTACACCTTC.

The chain employs TRBV3-1 (or the pseudogene TRBV3-2) and TRBJ2-1; 9 bases fit TRBD2. Germline loops: CDR1 LGHDT, CDR2 YNNKEL (reference sequence). The J segment lost 4 bases and the V segment lost 5 bases, leaving 15 bases of the junction unmatched. The CDR3 runs 18 residues. The CDR3 protein is CASSSPAILAGRYNEQFF. Here the CDR3 DNA reads TGTGCCAGCAGCTCACCCGCTATCCTAGCGGGGCGATACAATGAGCAGTTCTTC.

The V call is TRBV24-1, the J call TRBJ1-5, with D hard to call. CDR3 length: 13 amino acids. The germline V and J ends were trimmed by 5 bases and 2 bases, with 6 bases remaining between them. Looked up from germline, CDR1 is KGHDR and CDR2 is SFDVKD. CDR3 region: CATSAHRNQPQHF. The CDR3 DNA reads as TGTGCCACCAGTGCACACCGCAATCAGCCCCAGCATTTT.

The genes are TRBV5-1 and TRBJ1-3, with 7 bases matching TRBD1. J gave up 8 bases and V 0 bases, and 8 bases lay outside the gene matches. The germline V gene encodes CDR1 SGHRS and CDR2 YFSETQ. There are 15 residues in the CDR3. This CDR3 is CASSLGSPGGHTIYF. Here the CDR3 DNA reads TGCGCCAGCAGCTTGGGGTCCCCAGGGGGGCACACCATATATTTT.

V gene TRBV3-1 (or the pseudogene TRBV3-2) combines with J gene TRBJ1-4; no reliable D call. This CDR3 has 14 amino acids. Trimming removed 1 base from V and 8 bases from J, with 11 bases in between. Looked up from germline, CDR1 is LGHDT and CDR2 is YNNKEL (reference sequence). The chain's CDR3 is CASSQGRAGEKLFF. CDR3 nucleotides: TGTGCCAGCAGCCAAGGACGGGCGGGCGAAAAACTGTTTTTT.

V gene TRBV7-9 combines with J gene TRBJ1-3, with D maybe TRBD1 (6 bases). Germline values: CDR1 SEHNR, CDR2 FQNEAQ (reference sequence). The CDR3 length is 18 residues. Between the trimmed V and J ends, which lost 5 bases and 0 bases, there was a span of 20 bases. CDR3 sequence (DNA): TGTGCCAGCAGCCCGGCGACAGGTCCCTTAGTCTCTGGAAACACCATATATTTT. Translating it yields CASSPATGPLVSGNTIYF. The whole variable domain, filled in from reference TRBV7-9 and TRBJ1-3, reads DTGVSQNPRHKITKRGQNVTFRCDPISEHNRLYWYRQTLGQGPEFLTYFQNEAQLEKSRLLSDRFSAERPKGSFSTLEIQRTEQGDSAMYLCASSPATGPLVSGNTIYFGEGSWLTVV.

The J gene is TRBJ1-2, the V gene TRBV3-1 (or the pseudogene TRBV3-2); TRBD1 is a possible D gene (6 bases). CDR3 length equals 14 residues. CDR1 and CDR2 from the germline V gene are LGHDT and YNNKEL (reference sequence). Between the trimmed V and J ends, which lost 7 bases and 4 bases, there was a span of 16 bases. CDR3 DNA sequence: TGTGCCAGCAAGCACGCAGGGGCTGGCTATGGCTACACCTTC. It encodes CASKHAGAGYGYTF.

V is TRBV5-4 and J is TRBJ1-1; D might be TRBD1 (5 bases). The length of the CDR3 is 14 residues. Germline V gene data show CDR1 as SGHNT and CDR2 as YYREEE (reference sequence). The ends were cut back, 2 bases at V and 1 base at J, with 9 bases in the middle. CDR3 bases: TGTGCCAGCAGCTTTTACGGGGGGAACACTGAAGCTTTCTTT. This codes for CASSFYGGNTEAFF.

The rearrangement joins TRBV5-6 to TRBJ1-3; D not resolved. From germline, CDR1 is SGHDT and CDR2 YYEEEE. V was clipped by 1 base and J by 0 bases, with 8 bases between them. The CDR3 has 15 residues. The CDR3 DNA follows: TGTGCCAGCAGCTTGCGCGGTATCTCTGGAAACACCATATATTTT. This encodes CASSLRGISGNTIYF.

The chain combines TRBV9 with TRBJ1-2, with D possibly matching TRBD1 (6 bases). Germline lookup yields CDR1 SGDLS and CDR2 YYNGEE. The CDR3 sequence is 13 residues long. With 3 bases removed from V and 4 bases from J, the gap between germline ends came to 10 bases. CDR3 nucleotides: TGTGCCAGCAGCGCAGGGGCTATCTATGGCTACACCTTC. It yields the protein CASSAGAIYGYTF.

The chain couples TRBV21-1 to TRBJ1-6. TRBV21-1 is deemed a pseudogene. The CDR3 consists of 19 residues. The CDR3 region is CASSKSGSLLGSYNSPLHF. The DNA of the CDR3 is TGTGCCAGCAGCAAATCGGGGAGCCTACTGGGATCCTATAATTCACCCCTCCACTTT.

The V gene is TRBV5-1, the J gene TRBJ1-2, with TRBD1 matching 9 bases. The J segment lost 6 bases and the V segment lost 9 bases, leaving 6 bases of the junction unmatched. The length of the CDR3 is 12 residues. Germline V gene lookup returns CDR1 SGHRS and CDR2 YFSETQ. The chain's CDR3 is CATRTGEDGYTF. The CDR3 bases are TGCGCCACCAGGACAGGGGAGGATGGCTACACCTTC.